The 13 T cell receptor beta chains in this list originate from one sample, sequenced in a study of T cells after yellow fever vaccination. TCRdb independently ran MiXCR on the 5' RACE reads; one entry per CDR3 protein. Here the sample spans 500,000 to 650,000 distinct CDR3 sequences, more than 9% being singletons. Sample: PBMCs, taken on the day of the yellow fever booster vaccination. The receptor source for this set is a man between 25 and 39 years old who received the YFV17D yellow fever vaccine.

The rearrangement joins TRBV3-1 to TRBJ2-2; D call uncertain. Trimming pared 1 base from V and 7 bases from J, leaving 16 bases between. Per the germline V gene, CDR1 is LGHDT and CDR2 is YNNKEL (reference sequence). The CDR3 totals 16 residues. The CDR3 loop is CASSQGVGELGGELFF. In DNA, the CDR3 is TGTGCCAGCAGCCAAGGGGTTGGGGAACTTGGCGGGGAGCTGTTTTTT.

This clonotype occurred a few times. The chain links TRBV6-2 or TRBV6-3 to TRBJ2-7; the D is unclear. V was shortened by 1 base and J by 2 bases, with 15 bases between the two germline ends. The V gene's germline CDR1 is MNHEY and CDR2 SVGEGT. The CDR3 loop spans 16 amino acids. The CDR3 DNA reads TGTGCCAGCAGTTACTGGCCGGGCCATCTCGCCTACGAGCAGTACTTC. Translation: CASSYWPGHLAYEQYF.

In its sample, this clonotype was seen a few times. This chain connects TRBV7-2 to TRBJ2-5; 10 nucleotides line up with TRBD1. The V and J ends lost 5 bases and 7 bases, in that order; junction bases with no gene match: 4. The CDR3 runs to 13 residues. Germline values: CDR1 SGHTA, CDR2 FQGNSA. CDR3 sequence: CASSAGQGRTQYF. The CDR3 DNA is TGTGCCAGCAGCGCGGGACAGGGGAGGACCCAGTACTTC.

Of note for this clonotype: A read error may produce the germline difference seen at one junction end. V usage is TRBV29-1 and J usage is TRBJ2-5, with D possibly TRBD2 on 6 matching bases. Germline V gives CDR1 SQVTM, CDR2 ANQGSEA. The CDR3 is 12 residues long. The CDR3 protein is CSAGTGDENQYF. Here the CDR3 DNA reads TGCAGCGCGGGGACTGGCGACGAGAACCAGTACTTC.

CDR3 residues: CASSRGTFNEQFF. The CDR3 coding sequence is TGTGCCAGCAGCCGCGGGACTTTCAATGAGCAGTTCTTC. The V and J genes are TRBV7-2 and TRBJ2-1; D is possibly TRBD2 (6 bases). V dropped 5 bases and J dropped 6 bases, with 11 bases sitting between them. Germline CDR1 is SGHTA and CDR2 is FQGNSA. This CDR3 contains 13 residues.

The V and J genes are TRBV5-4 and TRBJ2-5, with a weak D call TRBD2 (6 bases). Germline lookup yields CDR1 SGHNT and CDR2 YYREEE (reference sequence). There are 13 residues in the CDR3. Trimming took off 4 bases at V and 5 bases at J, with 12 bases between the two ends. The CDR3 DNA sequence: TGTGCCAGCAGCACCAGGGCGGGGGAGACCCAGTACTTC. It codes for CASSTRAGETQYF.

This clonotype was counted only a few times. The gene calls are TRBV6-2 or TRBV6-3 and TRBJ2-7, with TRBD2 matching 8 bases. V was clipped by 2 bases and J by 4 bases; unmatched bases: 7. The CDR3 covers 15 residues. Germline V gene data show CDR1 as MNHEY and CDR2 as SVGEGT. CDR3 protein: CASSYRGLVLYEQYF. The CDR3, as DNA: TGTGCCAGCAGTTACCGGGGACTAGTCTTGTACGAGCAGTACTTC.

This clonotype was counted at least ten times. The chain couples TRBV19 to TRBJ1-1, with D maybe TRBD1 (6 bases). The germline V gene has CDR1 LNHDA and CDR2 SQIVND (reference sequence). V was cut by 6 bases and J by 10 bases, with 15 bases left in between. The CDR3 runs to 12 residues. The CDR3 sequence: CASSPNSGAAFF. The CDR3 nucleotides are TGTGCCAGTAGCCCCAATTCGGGGGCAGCTTTCTTT.

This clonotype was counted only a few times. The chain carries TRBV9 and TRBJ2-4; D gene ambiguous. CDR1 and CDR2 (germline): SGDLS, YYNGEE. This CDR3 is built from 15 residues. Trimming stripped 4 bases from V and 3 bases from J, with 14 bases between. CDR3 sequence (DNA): TGTGCCAGCAGCCCTAGAGAAGGAGTCAAAAACATTCAGTACTTC. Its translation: CASSPREGVKNIQYF.

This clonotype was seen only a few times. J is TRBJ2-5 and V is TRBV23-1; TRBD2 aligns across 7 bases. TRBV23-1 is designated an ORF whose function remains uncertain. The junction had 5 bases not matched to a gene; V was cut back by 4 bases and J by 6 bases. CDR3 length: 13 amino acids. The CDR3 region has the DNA TGCGCCAGCAGTCTAAGGGGAGGGCAGACCCAGTACTTC. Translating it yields CASSLRGGQTQYF.

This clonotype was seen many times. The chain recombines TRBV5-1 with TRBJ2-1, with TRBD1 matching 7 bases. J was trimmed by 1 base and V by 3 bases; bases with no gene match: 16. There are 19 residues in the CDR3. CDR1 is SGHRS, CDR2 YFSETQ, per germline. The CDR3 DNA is TGCGCCAGCAGCTCGCAGGGACAGCCAACTACCCAATCCTACAATGAGCAGTTCTTC. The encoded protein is CASSSQGQPTTQSYNEQFF.

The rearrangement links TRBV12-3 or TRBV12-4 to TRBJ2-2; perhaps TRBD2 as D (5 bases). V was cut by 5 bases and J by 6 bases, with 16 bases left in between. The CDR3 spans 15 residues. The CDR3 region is CASSIGILTPGELFF. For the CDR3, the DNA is TGTGCCAGCAGTATCGGGATCCTCACACCCGGGGAGCTGTTTTTT.

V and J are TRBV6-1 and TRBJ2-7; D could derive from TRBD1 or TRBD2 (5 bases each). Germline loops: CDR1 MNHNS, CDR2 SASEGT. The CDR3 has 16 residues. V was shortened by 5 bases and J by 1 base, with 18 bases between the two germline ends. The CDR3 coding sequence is TGTGCCAGCAGTCGCCCGGGCAGGGACGGATCCTACGAGCAGTACTTC. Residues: CASSRPGRDGSYEQYF.